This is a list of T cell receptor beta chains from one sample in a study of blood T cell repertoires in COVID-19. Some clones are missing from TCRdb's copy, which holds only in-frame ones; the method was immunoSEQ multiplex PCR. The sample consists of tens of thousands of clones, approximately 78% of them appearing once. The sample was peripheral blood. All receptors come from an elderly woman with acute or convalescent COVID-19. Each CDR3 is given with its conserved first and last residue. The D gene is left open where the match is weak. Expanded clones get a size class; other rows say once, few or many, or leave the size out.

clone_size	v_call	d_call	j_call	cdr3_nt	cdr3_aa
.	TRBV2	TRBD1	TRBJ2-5	TGTGCCAGCCAGGGGGACAGGGGTCGCGAGACCCAGTACTTC	CASQGDRGRETQYF
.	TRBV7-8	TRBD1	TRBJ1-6	TGTGCCAGCAGCCTCTCCGGACAGGGTTATTCACCCCTCCACTTT	CASSLSGQGYSPLHF
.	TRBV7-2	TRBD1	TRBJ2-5	TGTGCCAGCACCCGGGGACAGTTGGAGACCCAGTACTTC	CASTRGQLETQYF
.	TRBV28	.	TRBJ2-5	TGTGCCAGCAGTTCCGCCGGGGGGCGGATCCAAGAGACCCAGTACTTC	CASSSAGGRIQETQYF
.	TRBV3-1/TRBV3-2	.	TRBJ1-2	TGTGCCAGCAGCCCATCAGGGGCTAACTATGGCTACACCTTC	CASSPSGANYGYTF
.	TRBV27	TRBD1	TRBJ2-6	TGTGCCAGCAGTCGGGACAGGGTTTCCGGGGCCAACGTCCTGACTTTC	CASSRDRVSGANVLTF
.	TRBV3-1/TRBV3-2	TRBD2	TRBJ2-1	TGTGCCAGCAGCCAAGCGGGACTAGCGGGAGTAGGGAATGAGCAGTTCTTC	CASSQAGLAGVGNEQFF
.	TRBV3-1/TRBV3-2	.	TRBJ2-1	TGTGCCAGCAGCTCCCCTTCCGGTCTCAATGGTGAGCAGTTCTTC	CASSSPSGLNGEQFF
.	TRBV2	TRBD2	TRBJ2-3	TGTGCCAGCATTTATTCCGGGACTAGCAGACTCGATACGCAGTATTTT	CASIYSGTSRLDTQYF
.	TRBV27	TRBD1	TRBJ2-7	TGTGCCACCGGTAGGGGGCGAATCTACGAGCAGTACTTC	CATGRGRIYEQYF
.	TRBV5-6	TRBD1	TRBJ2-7	TGTGCCAGCAGCCCTTGGGACAGGGGGTCCTACGAGCAGTACTTC	CASSPWDRGSYEQYF
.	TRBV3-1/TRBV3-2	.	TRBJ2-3	TGTGCCAGCAGCCCCTCGTCTCCCGATACGCAGTATTTT	CASSPSSPDTQYF
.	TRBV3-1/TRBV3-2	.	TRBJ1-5	TGTGCCAGCAGCCCAACCAGGGGATCGGTAAGCAATCAGCCCCAGCATTTT	CASSPTRGSVSNQPQHF
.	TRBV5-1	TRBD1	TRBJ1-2	TGCGCCAGCAGCTTACAGACAGGGGGCCTGGGTGGCTACACCTTC	CASSLQTGGLGGYTF
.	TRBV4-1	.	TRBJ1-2	TGCGCCAGCAGCCAAGATCCTACGGTCGGCTATGGCTACACCTTC	CASSQDPTVGYGYTF
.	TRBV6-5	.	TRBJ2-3	TGTGCCAGCAGCTTAGTCCAGGAGGGGACCAGTTATTTT	CASSLVQEGTSYF
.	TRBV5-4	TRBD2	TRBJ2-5	TGTGCCAGCAGCCCCACAGCGGGGGCCAGGGAAGAGACCCAGTACTTC	CASSPTAGAREETQYF
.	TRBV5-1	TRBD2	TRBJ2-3	TGCGCCAGCAGCTTGGCAGGGACTAGCCTAAACACAGATACGCAGTATTTT	CASSLAGTSLNTDTQYF
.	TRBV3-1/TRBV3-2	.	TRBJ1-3	TGTGCCAGCAGCCAAGAGGGCGTCTCTGGAAACACCATATATTTT	CASSQEGVSGNTIYF
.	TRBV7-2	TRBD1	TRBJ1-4	TGTGCCAGCAGCCGGGACAGGGGCGGTGAAAAACTGTTTTTT	CASSRDRGGEKLFF
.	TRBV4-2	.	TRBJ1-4	TGTGCCAGCAGCCAAGATATCAGTAGTGGGAGGGAAAAACTGTTTTTT	CASSQDISSGREKLFF
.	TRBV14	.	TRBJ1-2	TGTGCCAGCAGCCAAGAAGTACCAGGGTATGGCTACACCTTC	CASSQEVPGYGYTF
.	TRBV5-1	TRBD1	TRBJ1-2	TGCGCCAGCAGCTTGGGGCAGGGGGCTTTTGGCTACACCTTC	CASSLGQGAFGYTF
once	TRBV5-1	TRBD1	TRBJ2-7	TGCGCCAGCAGTTTGACAGGGGGCTACGAGCAGTACTTC	CASSLTGGYEQYF
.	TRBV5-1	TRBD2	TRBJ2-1	TGCGCCAGCAGCTTGGAGATGGGAGGGGAGCAGTTCTTC	CASSLEMGGEQFF
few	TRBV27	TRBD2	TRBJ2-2	TGTGCCAGCAGTTTGAGAACTAGCGGGAGAATCGGGGAGCTGTTTTTT	CASSLRTSGRIGELFF
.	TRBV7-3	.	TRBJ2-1	TGTGCCAGCGGGGAGGCCGGAGGTGAGCAGTTCTTC	CASGEAGGEQFF
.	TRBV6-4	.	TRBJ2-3	TGTGCCAGCAGTGACGGGGCAGGCACAGATACGCAGTATTTT	CASSDGAGTDTQYF
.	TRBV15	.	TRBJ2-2	TGTGCCACCAGCAGAGCCTTTACAGCTAACACCGGGGAGCTGTTTTTT	CATSRAFTANTGELFF
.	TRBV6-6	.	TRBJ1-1	TGTGCCAGCAGTTACCAGACAGGGAACACTGAAGCTTTCTTT	CASSYQTGNTEAFF
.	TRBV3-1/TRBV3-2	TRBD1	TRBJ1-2	TGTGCCAGCAGCCATTCAGGGGGAAATTATGGCTACACCTTC	CASSHSGGNYGYTF
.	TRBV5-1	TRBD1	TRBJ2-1	TGCGCCAGCAGCTACGGACAGGGAACAATATATGAGCAGTTCTTC	CASSYGQGTIYEQFF
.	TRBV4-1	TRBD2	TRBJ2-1	TGCGCCAGCAGCCAAGATCGCACTAGCGGGAGCGGTTATAGGGAGCAGTTCTTC	CASSQDRTSGSGYREQFF
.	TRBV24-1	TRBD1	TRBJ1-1	TGTGCCACCAGTCGCGACGGACAGGGCGGGGGAGCTTTCTTT	CATSRDGQGGGAFF
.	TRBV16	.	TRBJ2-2	TGTGCCAGCAGCCCTAACACCGGGGAGCTGTTTTTT	CASSPNTGELFF
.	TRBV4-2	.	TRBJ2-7	TGTGCCAGCAGCCAAGATAGGGCAGGGGCCTACGAGCAGTACTTC	CASSQDRAGAYEQYF
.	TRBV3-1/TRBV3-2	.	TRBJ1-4	TGTGCCAGCAGCCAAACGGGAGAAAAACTGTTTTTT	CASSQTGEKLFF
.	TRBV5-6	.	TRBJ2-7	TGTGCCAGCAGCAAGGTAGTGGGCCACGAGCAGTACTTC	CASSKVVGHEQYF
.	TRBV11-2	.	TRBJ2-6	TGTGCCAGCAGCTTAGACCCGGGCTCTGGGGCCAACGTCCTGACTTTC	CASSLDPGSGANVLTF
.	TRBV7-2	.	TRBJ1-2	TGTGCCAGCAGCCCCGGTCTATCCGGGAACCCTAACTATGGCTACACCTTC	CASSPGLSGNPNYGYTF
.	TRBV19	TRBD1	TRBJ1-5	TGTGCCAGTAGTAACCCGGGACAGGGGACGGGTCAGCCCCAGCATTTT	CASSNPGQGTGQPQHF
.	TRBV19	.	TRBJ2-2	TGTGCCAGTAGTATTGGAGGTAGTCAGGCCGGGGAGCTGTTTTTT	CASSIGGSQAGELFF
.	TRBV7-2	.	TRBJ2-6	TGTGCCAGCAGCACTAGGTCACGCGGGGCCAACGTCCTGACTTTC	CASSTRSRGANVLTF
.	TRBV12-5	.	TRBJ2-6	TGTGCTAGTGGTTTGTACAGGGCTGGGGCCAACGTCCTGACTTTC	CASGLYRAGANVLTF
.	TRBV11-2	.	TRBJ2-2	TGTGCCAGCAGCTTGGGAGTCCATATGAACACCGGGGAGCTGTTTTTT	CASSLGVHMNTGELFF
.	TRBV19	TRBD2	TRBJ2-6	TGTGCCAGCGCGCGGGGGGTTAAAAGCTCTGGGGCCAACGTCCTGACTTTC	CASARGVKSSGANVLTF
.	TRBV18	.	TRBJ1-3	TGTGCCAGCTCAAGGGGAATATCTGGAAACACCATATATTTT	CASSRGISGNTIYF
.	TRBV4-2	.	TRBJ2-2	TGTGCCAGCAGCCAAGAAGAACAGGTGCTCCGGGACACCGGGGAGCTGTTTTTT	CASSQEEQVLRDTGELFF